This TCR beta chain was identified during a study of T cell responses to AZD1222 COVID-19 vaccine. Whole-study results and caveats: Clonal diversity was possibly underestimated; the donors were predominantly white British and more often female.

Data came from immunoSEQ multiplex PCR; TCRdb stores just in-frame clones and leaves some out. The table has approximately 190,000 clones, approximately 91% seen once; the top ten hold roughly 0.99%. Note on this clone: Its target is not known.

The CDR3 sequence is 13 residues long. The V end lost 3 bases, the J end lost 1 base, and 6 bases lay between the germline ends. In germline, CDR1 is MNHEY, CDR2 SMNVEV (reference sequence). The genes are TRBV27 and TRBJ1-1; D is uncertain. The TCR comes from an adult in good health. The starting material was peripheral blood, obtained on day 0 of AZD1222 vaccination. The CDR3 loop reads CASSFTPNTEAFF. Here the CDR3 DNA reads TGTGCCAGCAGTTTCACACCGAACACTGAAGCTTTCTTT.